Following are 16 T cell receptor beta chains from one sample sequenced in a study of control samples from healthy donors and cancer patients. Repertoires were generated with immunoSEQ multiplex PCR, while TCRdb's copy carries only in-frame clones and drops some. The data show about 140,000 clones, with about 88% seen just once and roughly 8.7% held by the top ten. Sequenced sample: blood. All receptors derive from a woman in her 30s in good health.

This clone is a singleton in its sample. CDR3 nucleotides: TGTGCCAGCAGTTCTGAAGGGGGATGGGTGATAAAGGACTATGGCTACACCTTC. As protein: CASSSEGGWVIKDYGYTF. The chain recombines TRBV28 with TRBJ1-2; possibly TRBD1 for D (6 bases). The V and J ends lost 4 bases and 3 bases respectively, with 24 bases between them. The CDR3 runs 18 residues. Germline V lookup: CDR1 MDHEN, CDR2 SYDVKM.

The genes are TRBV9 and TRBJ2-1, with 12 bases aligning to TRBD2. Germline loops: CDR1 SGDLS, CDR2 YYNGEE. With V trimmed by 3 bases and J by 4 bases, 2 bases remained unmatched. This CDR3 has 15 amino acids. The CDR3 sequence is CASSGGTSGYNEQFF. Here the CDR3 DNA reads TGTGCCAGCAGCGGTGGGACTAGCGGGTACAATGAGCAGTTCTTC. The full variable domain, its missing parts supplied by reference TRBV9 and TRBJ2-1, is DSGVTQTPKHLITATGQRVTLRCSPRSGDLSVYWYQQSLDQGLQFLIQYYNGEERAKGNILERFSAQQFPDLHSELNLSSLELGDSALYFCASSGGTSGYNEQFFGPGTRLTVL.

This sequence joins TRBV11-1 and TRBJ2-7, with D possibly called TRBD1 or TRBD2 (5 bases each). The CDR3 extends over 14 amino acids. Trimming stripped 5 bases from V and 4 bases from J, with 15 bases between. Germline V gives CDR1 SGHAT, CDR2 FQDESV (reference sequence). CDR3: CASSARDGIYEQYF. CDR3 DNA: TGTGCCAGCAGCGCGAGGGACGGAATTTACGAGCAGTACTTC. The entire variable domain, with the rest obtained from reference TRBV11-1 and TRBJ2-7, is as follows: EAEVAQSPRYKITEKSQAVAFWCDPISGHATLYWYRQILGQGPELLVQFQDESVVDDSQLPKDRFSAERLKGVDSTLKIQPAELGDSAMYLCASSARDGIYEQYFGPGTRLTVT.

The chain is built from TRBV5-6 and TRBJ1-2; the match to TRBD1 covers 7 bases. Germline-derived CDR1 and CDR2 are SGHDT and YYEEEE. The CDR3 loop spans 13 amino acids. V shed 5 bases, J shed 6 bases, and the junction held 7 bases outside the gene matches. The CDR3 nucleotides are TGTGCCAGCAGTACTGACAGGGTACATGGCTACACCTTC. Protein product: CASSTDRVHGYTF.

The V call is TRBV7-2, the J call TRBJ1-6, with a tentative D call TRBD1 (5 bases). CDR3 size: 15 residues. CDR1 is SGHTA and CDR2 is FQGNSA in the germline V gene. The V and J ends lost 4 bases and 5 bases respectively, with 12 bases between them. CDR3 sequence reads: CASSSDGGDNSPLHF. CDR3 coding DNA: TGTGCCAGCAGCTCTGATGGGGGGGATAATTCACCCCTCCACTTT.

This clone showed up just once. The chain uses TRBV10-1 and TRBJ1-1; D possibly corresponds to TRBD1 (5 bases). The CDR3 is 14 amino acids. Germline lookup yields CDR1 WNHNN and CDR2 SYGVQD (reference sequence). The V end lost 6 bases, the J end lost 1 base, and 12 bases lay between the germline ends. The CDR3 is CASRQGLGNTEAFF. CDR3 DNA: TGCGCCAGCAGGCAGGGCCTTGGGAACACTGAAGCTTTCTTT.

V gene TRBV19 combines with J gene TRBJ1-1; 7 positions match TRBD1. The ends lost 9 bases at V and 0 bases at J; junction bases unmatched: 4. CDR3 length equals 13 residues. Germline V gene lookup returns CDR1 LNHDA and CDR2 SQIVND (reference sequence). CDR3 sequence (DNA): TGTGCCAGCGAGGGACAGATGAACACTGAAGCTTTCTTT. Protein: CASEGQMNTEAFF.

CDR3 amino acids: CASRTPGQGYTEAFF. The CDR3 nucleotides read TGCGCCAGCAGGACCCCGGGACAGGGGTACACTGAAGCTTTCTTT. The chain recombines TRBV5-1 with TRBJ1-1, with 10 bases that match TRBD1. CDR1 is SGHRS, CDR2 YFSETQ, per germline. The CDR3 loop spans 15 amino acids. Trimming removed 5 bases from V and 3 bases from J; junction bases left unmatched: 7. The variable domain in full, with the rest retrieved from reference TRBV5-1 and TRBJ1-1, is KAGVTQTPRYLIKTRGQQVTLSCSPISGHRSVSWYQQTPGQGLQFLFEYFSETQRNKGNFPGRFSGRQFSNSRSEMNVSTLELGDSALYLCASRTPGQGYTEAFFGQGTRLTVV.

V and J are TRBV12-3 or TRBV12-4 and TRBJ2-7; 8 positions match TRBD1. This CDR3 contains 13 residues. V gave up 7 bases and J gave up 2 bases; unmatched junction bases: 4. CDR3 sequence (DNA): TGTGCCAGCACCTTGGACAGGGCCTACGAGCAGTACTTC. This sequence encodes CASTLDRAYEQYF.

The chain links TRBV11-2 to TRBJ2-7, with TRBD2 matching 8 bases. J gave up 5 bases and V 4 bases, and 4 bases lay outside the gene matches. The CDR3 extends over 13 amino acids. Germline V gives CDR1 SGHAT, CDR2 FQNNGV. The CDR3 loop reads CASSSGGGHEQYF. The CDR3, as DNA: TGTGCCAGCAGCTCCGGGGGGGGGCACGAGCAGTACTTC.

The genes are TRBV19 and TRBJ2-1; D possibly uses TRBD1 or TRBD2 (6 bases each). The V end was cut by 3 bases, the J end by 10 bases, with 19 bases between. CDR3 size: 15 residues. CDR1 is LNHDA and CDR2 is SQIVND in the germline V gene (reference sequence). DNA of the CDR3: TGTGCCAGTAGTATCACGGGCAGCCACGGGGGCGAGCAGTTCTTC. This encodes CASSITGSHGGEQFF.

This chain connects TRBV5-1 to TRBJ1-1; 7 bases align to TRBD1. The CDR3 is made up of 16 amino acids. V was pared by 0 bases and J by 0 bases, with 5 bases of the junction left unmatched. Germline V gives CDR1 SGHRS, CDR2 YFSETQ. The CDR3 here is CASSLEEGQMNTEAFF. The CDR3 DNA reads TGCGCCAGCAGCTTGGAGGAGGGACAGATGAACACTGAAGCTTTCTTT. The full variable domain, in which reference TRBV5-1 and TRBJ1-1 provide the parts outside the CDR3, is KAGVTQTPRYLIKTRGQQVTLSCSPISGHRSVSWYQQTPGQGLQFLFEYFSETQRNKGNFPGRFSGRQFSNSRSEMNVSTLELGDSALYLCASSLEEGQMNTEAFFGQGTRLTVV.

This sequence joins TRBV25-1 and TRBJ1-4, with D unclear. CDR3 size: 15 residues. Germline V CDR1 and CDR2: MGHDK, SYGVNS. The V end lost 9 bases, the J end lost 1 base, and 15 bases lay between the germline ends. The DNA of the CDR3 is TGTGCCAGGAGGGAGAGGTTACTAACTAATGAAAAACTGTTTTTT. Its protein product is CARRERLLTNEKLFF.

This sequence joins TRBV6-5 and TRBJ2-7; D is ambiguous. This CDR3 comprises 14 residues. CDR1 MNHEY and CDR2 SVGAGI come from the germline V gene. The V end was cut by 0 bases, the J end by 6 bases, with 12 bases between. The CDR3 nucleotides read TGTGCCAGCAGTTACTCGAAACGCCACACCGAGCAGTACTTC. Amino acid sequence: CASSYSKRHTEQYF.

This clone was seen more than once but under ten times. The chain couples TRBV29-1 to TRBJ2-7, with TRBD2 matching over 10 bases. Germline-derived CDR1 and CDR2 are SQVTM and ANQGSEA. The CDR3 has 14 amino acids. The CDR3 region is CSARNLAGAVEQYF. The CDR3, as DNA: TGCAGTGCTCGTAATCTAGCGGGAGCGGTCGAGCAGTACTTC.

The chain is built from TRBV2 and TRBJ1-2; 7 bases are shared with TRBD1. V lost 2 bases to trimming and J lost 8 bases; unmatched junction nucleotides: 20. The CDR3 totals 18 residues. Per germline, CDR1 SNHLY and CDR2 FYNNEI. The CDR3 nucleotides read TGTGCCAGCAGTGAAATTCGCCGAGCTGACAGGGCAGCGGGGGGCTACACCTTC. This translates into CASSEIRRADRAAGGYTF.